Listed here are 17 T cell receptor beta chains from one sample, sequenced in a study of CD8 T cells in ankylosing spondylitis. TCRdb ran MiXCR on the 5' RACE reads and lists one entry per CDR3 protein. Of approximately 250,000 distinct CDR3 sequences in the sample, roughly a tenth were seen once. Sequencing used blood, either unsorted or a sorted T cell fraction (not recorded which). The receptors derive from a male donor with ankylosing spondylitis or in good health (not recorded which).

This clonotype appeared many times. The chain links TRBV27 to TRBJ1-2; D is unresolved. The V end was cut by 8 bases, the J end by 2 bases, with 18 bases between. The germline V gene has CDR1 MNHEY and CDR2 SMNVEV (reference sequence). The CDR3 totals 15 residues. In nucleotides, the CDR3 is TGTGCCAGCCAAGAAGGCGGAGGGAGAAACTATGGCTACACCTTC. Its protein is CASQEGGGRNYGYTF.

The genes are TRBV5-5 and TRBJ2-5; 14 nucleotides match TRBD2. V gave up 3 bases and J gave up 5 bases; unmatched junction bases: 12. Germline V gives CDR1 SGHKS, CDR2 YYEKEE (reference sequence). The CDR3 covers 18 residues. CDR3 nucleotides: TGTGCCAGCAGCTCTCCTGGGACTAGCGGGAGCTGGGGTGAGACCCAGTACTTC. Amino acids: CASSSPGTSGSWGETQYF. Variable domain in full (rest from reference TRBV5-5 and TRBJ2-5): DAGVTQSPTHLIKTRGQQVTLRCSPISGHKSVSWYQQVLGQGPQFIFQYYEKEERGRGNFPDRFSARQFPNYSSELNVNALLLGDSALYLCASSSPGTSGSWGETQYFGPGTRLLVL.

The genes are TRBV30 and TRBJ2-3; 7 nucleotides match TRBD2. CDR1 and CDR2 (germline): GTSNPN, SVGIG (reference sequence). The trim removed 0 bases at V and 9 bases at J, leaving 15 bases unmatched. The CDR3 covers 16 residues. Here the CDR3 DNA reads TGTGCCTGGAGTGTAGAGGCTAGCGGTCCCATAGCCACGCAGTATTTT. Protein product: CAWSVEASGPIATQYF.

This clonotype has more than one count but fewer than ten. In DNA form, the CDR3 reads TGTGCCAGCAAAGAGGGGAGCACAGATACGCAGTATTTT. Its translation: CASKEGSTDTQYF. The chain couples TRBV7-9 to TRBJ2-3; tentatively, D is TRBD1 or TRBD2 (5 bases each). The V end was cut by 7 bases, the J end by 0 bases, with 8 bases between. This CDR3 comprises 13 residues. CDR1 is SEHNR and CDR2 is FQNEAQ in the germline V gene (reference sequence).

This clonotype was detected many times. This chain connects TRBV5-1 to TRBJ2-7, with 8 bases identical to TRBD1. With V trimmed by 4 bases and J by 4 bases, 10 bases remained unmatched. Germline V gives CDR1 SGHRS, CDR2 YFSETQ. This CDR3 is built from 15 residues. CDR3 nucleotide sequence: TGCGCCAGCAGCAGTGGACAGGGAGCGAGGTACGAGCAGTACTTC. Amino acids: CASSSGQGARYEQYF.

This clonotype showed up many times. The J gene is TRBJ2-3, the V gene TRBV20-1, with D unclear. The CDR3 is 13 residues long. Looked up from germline, CDR1 is DFQATT and CDR2 is SNEGSKA (reference sequence). V shed 3 bases and J shed 1 base, with 8 bases lying between them. CDR3 amino acids: CSARFLGTDTQYF. CDR3 in DNA: TGCAGTGCTAGGTTTCTAGGCACAGATACGCAGTATTTT.

This clonotype was found many times. This chain joins TRBV4-1 and TRBJ2-3; D call uncertain. This CDR3 contains 15 residues. V was cut by 1 base and J by 2 bases, with 10 bases left in between. Germline V gene sequence: CDR1 MGHRA, CDR2 YSYEKL. CDR3 amino acids: CASSQGQSVTDTQYF. In DNA form, the CDR3 reads TGCGCCAGCAGCCAAGGGCAAAGCGTCACAGATACGCAGTATTTT.

This clonotype was recorded many times. This chain joins TRBV5-1 and TRBJ2-1, with 9 bases matching TRBD1. The CDR3 consists of 14 residues. The germline V gene encodes CDR1 SGHRS and CDR2 YFSETQ. V was clipped by 7 bases and J by 7 bases; unmatched bases: 9. In nucleotides, the CDR3 is TGCGCCAGCGGGGATCCACAGGGGGCAAATGAGCAGTTCTTC. This translates into CASGDPQGANEQFF.

Only a few counts were recorded for this clonotype. A much bigger clone sits one base away, suggesting this may be a read error. The chain carries TRBV20-1 and TRBJ2-1; 8 bases map to TRBD1. Trimming took 1 base from V and 8 from J; bases not matched to a gene: 7. The V gene's germline CDR1 is DFQATT and CDR2 SNEGSKA (reference sequence). The CDR3 is 14 amino acids. The CDR3 protein is CSARGAQGVDEQFF. In nucleotides, the CDR3 is TGCAGTGCTAGAGGGGCACAGGGGGTCGATGAGCAGTTCTTC.

This clonotype has at least ten counts. Written as DNA, the CDR3 is TGTGCCAGCGGTAACATCAATGAGCAGTTCTTC. This encodes CASGNINEQFF. The rearrangement joins TRBV12-3 or TRBV12-4 to TRBJ2-1; no definite D call. This CDR3 comprises 11 residues. Trimming took off 8 bases at V and 6 bases at J, with 8 bases between the two ends.

This clonotype was recorded many times. The J gene is TRBJ1-1, the V gene TRBV12-3 or TRBV12-4; 10 positions agree with TRBD1. The CDR3 extends over 12 amino acids. Trimming cost V 7 bases and J 7 bases; bases outside gene matches: 3. CDR3 loop: CASMDRGIEAFF. DNA for the CDR3: TGTGCCAGCATGGACAGGGGGATTGAAGCTTTCTTT.

This clonotype has ten or more counts. The chain employs TRBV30 and TRBJ2-1; no definite D call. The CDR3 loop spans 13 amino acids. Germline assignment: CDR1 GTSNPN and CDR2 SVGIG (reference sequence). The V end lost 2 bases, the J end lost 4 bases, and 9 bases lay between the germline ends. The CDR3 DNA reads TGTGCCTGGAGTTGGGCACAGTACAATGAGCAGTTCTTC. This codes for CAWSWAQYNEQFF.

This clonotype was found many times. The rearrangement joins TRBV19 to TRBJ1-4; 7 bases line up with TRBD1. J lost 4 bases, V lost 5 bases, and 4 bases had no gene match. CDR3 length: 14 amino acids. Looked up from germline, CDR1 is LNHDA and CDR2 is SQIVND (reference sequence). DNA of the CDR3: TGTGCCAGTAGTCCGGGACAGTTTAATGAAAAACTGTTTTTT. It translates to CASSPGQFNEKLFF.

The V gene is TRBV4-1, the J gene TRBJ1-1; maybe TRBD1 (6 bases). Germline values: CDR1 MGHRA, CDR2 YSYEKL. V shed 8 bases and J shed 3 bases, with 22 bases lying between them. The CDR3 extends over 16 amino acids. The CDR3 sequence is CASRRIGGSRDTEAFF. In DNA, the CDR3 is TGCGCCAGCCGACGGATAGGGGGGTCTAGGGACACTGAAGCTTTCTTT.

This clonotype was found many times. V gene TRBV7-2 combines with J gene TRBJ1-1; perhaps TRBD1 as D (5 bases). V shed 0 bases and J shed 1 base, with 9 bases lying between them. Germline-derived CDR1 and CDR2 are SGHTA and FQGNSA. The CDR3 runs 15 residues. The CDR3 is CASSLAGGTNTEAFF. DNA for the CDR3: TGTGCCAGCAGCTTAGCGGGAGGGACGAACACTGAAGCTTTCTTT.

This clonotype has ten or more counts. Written as DNA, the CDR3 is TGCAGTGCTACTTCCGGGACAGGGCTTGAGGAGCAGTACTTC. Its protein product is CSATSGTGLEEQYF. The J gene is TRBJ2-7, the V gene TRBV20-1, with 9 bases that match TRBD1. The V gene's germline CDR1 is DFQATT and CDR2 SNEGSKA (reference sequence). V shed 4 bases, J shed 7 bases, and the junction held 11 bases outside the gene matches. The CDR3 runs 14 residues.

This clonotype was picked up many times. The V and J genes are TRBV5-1 and TRBJ2-7, with 10 nucleotides matching TRBD1. CDR3 length: 15 amino acids. Trimming removed 0 bases from V and 3 bases from J; junction bases left unmatched: 3. Per germline, CDR1 SGHRS and CDR2 YFSETQ. CDR3 sequence (DNA): TGCGCCAGCAGCTTGGACGGACAGGGGGACTACGAGCAGTACTTC. This sequence encodes CASSLDGQGDYEQYF. Using reference TRBV5-1 and TRBJ2-7 for the parts outside the CDR3, the full variable domain is KAGVTQTPRYLIKTRGQQVTLSCSPISGHRSVSWYQQTPGQGLQFLFEYFSETQRNKGNFPGRFSGRQFSNSRSEMNVSTLELGDSALYLCASSLDGQGDYEQYFGPGTRLTVT.